This T cell receptor beta chain was identified in a study of blood T cell repertoires in COVID-19. Study-wide background: Some COVID-19 samples were acute and others convalescent; all came from the United States, Italy and Spain. From T cells, B-cell-depleted T cells, or PBMCs came the material, which was cDNA or gDNA.

In the authors' methods: Scientists estimated how many nucleated cells there were by amplifying reference gene primers. Libraries were prepared by immunoSEQ multiplex PCR; TCRdb keeps only in-frame clonotypes and omits some of them. The DNA gave D and trimming, while V, J and clone size come from that table. The sample records under 200,000 clones, roughly 88% being singletons. This CDR3 is built from 12 residues. V lost 7 bases, J lost 8 bases, and 14 bases lay in between. Germline loops: CDR1 LGHDT, CDR2 YNNKEL (reference sequence). J is TRBJ1-1 and V is TRBV3-1 (or the pseudogene TRBV3-2); TRBD1 is a possible D gene (5 bases). The receptor was derived from an elderly woman with active or convalescent COVID-19. The sample consisted of peripheral blood. The CDR3 region has the DNA TGTGCCAGCACCCTATCTGGGGGGGAAGCTTTCTTT. Translation gives CASTLSGGEAFF.